A single sample is the source of the 28 T cell receptor beta chains below, sequenced in a study of response to subunit inactivated influenza vaccine. TCRdb re-called the RT-PCR reads with MiXCR, one entry per CDR3 protein. The data hold roughly 790,000 distinct CDR3 sequences, with 20% to 25% observed a single time. The sequencing used PBMCs from blood, collected more than 4 days after vaccination. These receptor sequences come from a middle-aged man who received an inactivated influenza vaccine.

This clonotype was counted only a few times. The chain uses TRBV18 and TRBJ1-2; D is unclear. In germline, CDR1 is KGHSH, CDR2 LQKENI. Trimming removed 3 bases at V and 6 bases at J, with 11 bases between. CDR3 length: 13 amino acids. The CDR3 reads CASSPEGINGYTF. The CDR3 region has the DNA TGTGCCAGCTCACCTGAGGGAATCAATGGCTACACCTTC.

V and J are TRBV6-2 or TRBV6-3 and TRBJ2-7; perhaps TRBD2 as D (7 bases). The CDR3 contains 14 residues. V shed 7 bases and J shed 1 base, with 14 bases lying between them. Germline CDR1 MNHEY, CDR2 SVGEGT. The CDR3 DNA reads as TGTGCCAGCATCCCGGGGGGCGGTTCCTACGAGCAGTACTTC. This sequence encodes CASIPGGGSYEQYF.

This clonotype was seen a handful of times. The J gene is TRBJ2-7, the V gene TRBV5-5, with 7 bases matching TRBD1. The CDR3 totals 14 residues. Germline V lookup: CDR1 SGHKS, CDR2 YYEKEE (reference sequence). The ends lost 5 bases at V and 7 bases at J; junction bases unmatched: 12. The CDR3 protein is CASSPGTASGEQYF. DNA for the CDR3: TGTGCCAGCAGTCCCGGGACAGCGTCCGGAGAGCAGTACTTC.

The gene calls are TRBV27 and TRBJ1-1; 7 bases agree with TRBD1. Per the germline V gene, CDR1 is MNHEY and CDR2 is SMNVEV (reference sequence). CDR3 length equals 15 residues. J was trimmed by 5 bases and V by 4 bases; bases with no gene match: 10. The CDR3 loop reads CASSSTPTGYTEAFF. The CDR3 region has the DNA TGTGCCAGCAGTTCTACGCCGACAGGGTATACTGAAGCTTTCTTT.

At least ten counts were recorded for this clonotype. The chain uses TRBV20-1 and TRBJ1-1, with TRBD1 identical over 7 bases. Germline CDR1 is DFQATT and CDR2 is SNEGSKA (reference sequence). V was clipped by 0 bases and J by 0 bases; unmatched bases: 7. The CDR3 consists of 16 residues. CDR3 protein: CSARDPQGFMNTEAFF. The CDR3 nucleotides are TGCAGTGCTAGAGATCCACAGGGGTTCATGAACACTGAAGCTTTCTTT.

This clonotype was counted ten times or more. This chain connects TRBV27 to TRBJ2-7, with 11 bases matching TRBD2. The CDR3 loop spans 13 amino acids. J gave up 4 bases and V 6 bases, and 2 bases lay outside the gene matches. CDR1 MNHEY and CDR2 SMNVEV come from the germline V gene (reference sequence). CDR3 in DNA: TGTGCCAGCAGGAGGACTAGCGGGTACGAGCAGTACTTC. Translation: CASRRTSGYEQYF.

The V gene is TRBV6-2 or TRBV6-3, the J gene TRBJ2-3; 8 bases fit TRBD2. This CDR3 is built from 20 residues. The trim removed 2 bases at V and 3 bases at J, leaving 19 bases unmatched. CDR1 and CDR2 from the germline V gene are MNHEY and SVGEGT. This CDR3 reads CASSYRLVPRGDSNTDTQYF. DNA of the CDR3: TGTGCCAGCAGTTACCGCCTCGTCCCGCGGGGGGATTCCAATACAGATACGCAGTATTTT.

The sample holds a few counts of this clonotype. The rearrangement links TRBV27 to TRBJ2-5, with 8 bases matching TRBD2. Trimming cost V 5 bases and J 4 bases; bases outside gene matches: 15. CDR3 length: 17 residues. CDR1 is MNHEY and CDR2 is SMNVEV in the germline V gene (reference sequence). The CDR3, as DNA: TGTGCCAGCAGTCCCAACTCGGGACTAGAGATTCGAGAGACCCAGTACTTC. Amino acid sequence: CASSPNSGLEIRETQYF.

This clonotype was detected only a few times. This chain uses TRBV5-1 with TRBJ2-1; 7 bases match TRBD1. Germline-derived CDR1 and CDR2 are SGHRS and YFSETQ. The CDR3 extends over 16 amino acids. Losses at the gene ends were 2 bases for V and 7 bases for J; bases not matched to a gene: 12. The CDR3 region is CASSFAGTAMGNEQFF. As DNA, the CDR3 is TGCGCCAGCAGCTTCGCCGGGACAGCCATGGGTAATGAGCAGTTCTTC. Full variable domain (remainder filled in from reference TRBV5-1 and TRBJ2-1): KAGVTQTPRYLIKTRGQQVTLSCSPISGHRSVSWYQQTPGQGLQFLFEYFSETQRNKGNFPGRFSGRQFSNSRSEMNVSTLELGDSALYLCASSFAGTAMGNEQFFGPGTRLTVL.

There are a few counts of this clonotype. Germline is not matched at one junction end, which may reflect a read error. The chain employs TRBV5-6 and TRBJ1-1; D is ambiguous. This CDR3 has 13 amino acids. Per germline, CDR1 SGHDT and CDR2 YYEEEE. The CDR3 DNA reads as TGTGCCAGGAGCTTAGGGCTGGGCACTGAAGCTTTCTTT. It specifies CARSLGLGTEAFF.

This clonotype was detected only a few times. The chain carries TRBV27 and TRBJ2-5, with a weak D call TRBD1 (6 bases). The germline V gene encodes CDR1 MNHEY and CDR2 SMNVEV (reference sequence). CDR3 length: 14 amino acids. V shed 4 bases and J shed 2 bases, with 11 bases lying between them. The CDR3 is CASSSRQEQETQYF. CDR3 sequence (DNA): TGTGCCAGCAGTTCCCGACAGGAGCAAGAGACCCAGTACTTC.

This clonotype was detected a few times. The chain has TRBV6-1 and TRBJ2-1, with 7 nucleotides matching TRBD1. With 6 bases clipped from V and 2 bases from J, the junction kept 10 bases outside the gene matches. Germline CDR1 MNHNS, CDR2 SASEGT. The CDR3 runs 16 residues. CDR3 nucleotides: TGTGCCAGCAGCCGCCCGGGGCAGGGGGCCTACAATGAGCAGTTCTTC. Translation: CASSRPGQGAYNEQFF.

The rearrangement joins TRBV9 to TRBJ1-1; possible D gene TRBD1, 6 bases. This CDR3 is 14 amino acids long. V was cut by 0 bases and J by 4 bases, with 10 bases left in between. The germline CDR1 and CDR2 sequences are SGDLS and YYNGEE. For the CDR3, the DNA is TGTGCCAGCAGCGTAGGGCAGGGGAGCACTGAAGCTTTCTTT. Translating it yields CASSVGQGSTEAFF.

V is TRBV5-1 and J is TRBJ2-5; D could derive from TRBD1 or TRBD2 (5 bases each). V was clipped by 0 bases and J by 2 bases, with 14 bases between them. The CDR3 sequence is 16 residues long. Germline loops: CDR1 SGHRS, CDR2 YFSETQ. In DNA form, the CDR3 reads TGCGCCAGCAGCTTGGTACGGTTGGGGGATCAAGAGACCCAGTACTTC. This sequence encodes CASSLVRLGDQETQYF.

This clonotype has more than one count but fewer than ten. The chain's CDR3 is CASSPTRDTANTGELFF. For the CDR3, the DNA is TGTGCCAGCAGCCCTACCCGGGACACCGCGAACACCGGGGAGCTGTTTTTT. The chain employs TRBV7-2 and TRBJ2-2; a weak D match, TRBD1 (6 bases). The CDR3 loop spans 17 amino acids. Between the trimmed V and J ends, which lost 5 bases and 0 bases, there was a span of 16 bases. Germline assignment: CDR1 SGHTA and CDR2 FQGNSA.

The V gene is TRBV12-3 or TRBV12-4, the J gene TRBJ2-3; 12 bases are shared with TRBD1. V was clipped by 4 bases and J by 5 bases; unmatched bases: 7. This CDR3 region has 16 residues. CDR3 coding DNA: TGTGCCAGCAGTTCCCCCCGGGACAGGGGGCGAGATACGCAGTATTTT. This encodes CASSSPRDRGRDTQYF.

The sample holds a few counts of this clonotype. This chain connects TRBV27 to TRBJ2-7, with D uncertain. V was shortened by 4 bases and J by 4 bases, with 11 bases between the two germline ends. Germline V gene sequence: CDR1 MNHEY, CDR2 SMNVEV (reference sequence). The CDR3 has 13 amino acids. The CDR3 loop reads CASSSVSRYEQYF. The CDR3 bases are TGTGCCAGCAGTTCGGTTAGCAGGTACGAGCAGTACTTC.

This clonotype appeared a few times. The chain couples TRBV7-8 to TRBJ2-5, with D maybe TRBD2 (6 bases). The germline V gene encodes CDR1 SGHVS and CDR2 FQNEAQ. Trimming cost V 0 bases and J 4 bases, with 12 bases left between them. The CDR3 loop spans 15 amino acids. This CDR3 is CASSLARLGGETQYF. DNA of the CDR3: TGTGCCAGCAGCTTAGCGCGTTTGGGGGGAGAGACCCAGTACTTC.

This clonotype was detected many times. The chain joins TRBV12-3 or TRBV12-4 to TRBJ2-1; 7 positions match TRBD2. The V segment lost 2 bases and the J segment 3 bases; nucleotides outside the gene matches: 4. This CDR3 is built from 15 residues. CDR3 sequence: CASSLWLADYNEQFF. The CDR3 nucleotides read TGTGCCAGCAGTTTATGGCTAGCGGACTACAATGAGCAGTTCTTC.

This clonotype occurred once. The chain joins TRBV5-5 to TRBJ1-6; D gene ambiguous. Germline V gene lookup returns CDR1 SGHKS and CDR2 YYEKEE (reference sequence). Trimming shortened V by 7 bases and J by 16 bases, and 15 bases separated the two germline ends. This CDR3 comprises 11 residues. CDR3 sequence (DNA): TGTGCCAGCCGCTCCCGGTCCATTCTCCACTTT. Residues: CASRSRSILHF.

This clonotype was seen only a few times. The chain couples TRBV5-1 to TRBJ2-1, with TRBD1 as a possible D gene (6 bases). The CDR3 runs 15 residues. Germline assignment: CDR1 SGHRS and CDR2 YFSETQ. V shed 4 bases and J shed 1 base, with 12 bases lying between them. The CDR3 region has the DNA TGCGCCAGCAGCCTGGACAGCGCTTCCTACAATGAGCAGTTCTTC. Residues: CASSLDSASYNEQFF.

V gene TRBV18 combines with J gene TRBJ1-3; D is unresolved. Germline V gene data show CDR1 as KGHSH and CDR2 as LQKENI. This CDR3 has 16 residues. V was shortened by 5 bases and J by 1 base, with 15 bases between the two germline ends. DNA for the CDR3: TGTGCCAGCTCAGCGACTGACACCGGATCTGGAAACACCATATATTTT. Its protein product is CASSATDTGSGNTIYF.

The J gene is TRBJ1-1, the V gene TRBV3-1; TRBD1 matches at 7 bases. The CDR3 contains 13 residues. Per the germline V gene, CDR1 is LGHDT and CDR2 is YNNKEL (reference sequence). Trimming removed 1 base from V and 7 bases from J; junction bases left unmatched: 3. CDR3 sequence (DNA): TGTGCCAGCAGCCAAGCGACAGGGAATGAAGCTTTCTTT. Its protein is CASSQATGNEAFF.

The genes are TRBV6-5 and TRBJ1-3; D not resolved. Germline V lookup: CDR1 MNHEY, CDR2 SVGAGI. The CDR3 is 12 residues long. V lost 4 bases to trimming and J lost 4 bases, with 5 bases between them. DNA for the CDR3: TGTGCCAGCAGTTCGGACGGAAACACCATATATTTT. Translation: CASSSDGNTIYF.

A word on this clonotype: With a much larger clone just one base away, this may be a read error. This chain uses TRBV29-1 with TRBJ2-3, with D tentatively TRBD2 (5 bases). Germline-derived CDR1 and CDR2 are SQVTM and ANQGSEA. This CDR3 contains 13 residues. The CDR3 is CNVAGGYTDTQYF. Here the CDR3 DNA reads TGCAACGTTGCGGGCGGTTACACAGATACGCAGTATTTT.

The chain recombines TRBV29-1 with TRBJ2-2; 8 bases match TRBD1. The J segment lost 3 bases and the V segment lost 5 bases, leaving 5 bases of the junction unmatched. Germline V lookup: CDR1 SQVTM, CDR2 ANQGSEA. This CDR3 has 14 residues. In DNA, the CDR3 is TGCAGCGTTCAGACAGGGGCCTACACCGGGGAGCTGTTTTTT. It is translated as CSVQTGAYTGELFF.

This clonotype came up once. V usage is TRBV20-1 and J usage is TRBJ2-3; D uncertain. CDR3 length: 11 residues. CDR1 is DFQATT, CDR2 SNEGSKA, per germline (reference sequence). V shed 7 bases and J shed 5 bases, with 10 bases lying between them. This CDR3 reads CSGPLGDTQYF. The CDR3 bases are TGCAGTGGCCCGCTGGGAGATACGCAGTATTTT.

The chain carries TRBV5-1 and TRBJ2-1; TRBD2 agrees at 9 bases. The CDR3 is 17 residues long. Germline V gene data show CDR1 as SGHRS and CDR2 as YFSETQ. V trimming: 5 bases; J trimming: 2 bases; junction bases outside the gene matches: 11. The chain's CDR3 is CASSGGGAGFTYNEQFF. The CDR3 bases are TGCGCCAGCAGTGGCGGGGGGGCAGGGTTTACCTACAATGAGCAGTTCTTC.